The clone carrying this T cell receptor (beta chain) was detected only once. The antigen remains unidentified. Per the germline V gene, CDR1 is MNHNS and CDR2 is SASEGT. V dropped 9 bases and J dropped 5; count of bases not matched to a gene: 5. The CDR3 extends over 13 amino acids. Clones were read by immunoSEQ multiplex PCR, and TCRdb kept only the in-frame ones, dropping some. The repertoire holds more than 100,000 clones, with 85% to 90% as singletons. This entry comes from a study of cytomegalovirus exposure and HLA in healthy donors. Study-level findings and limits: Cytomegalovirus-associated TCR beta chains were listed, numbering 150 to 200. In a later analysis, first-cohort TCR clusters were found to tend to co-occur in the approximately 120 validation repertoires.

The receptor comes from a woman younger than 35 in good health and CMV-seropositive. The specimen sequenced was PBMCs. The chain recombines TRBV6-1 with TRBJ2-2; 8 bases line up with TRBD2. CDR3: CASLLAGTGELFF. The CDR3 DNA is TGTGCCAGTCTTTTAGCGGGGACCGGGGAGCTGTTTTTT.